Only a few counts were recorded for the clone carrying this TCR beta chain. The TCRbeta library was prepared with unique molecular identifiers. Via MiXCR, TCRdb re-called the PCR reads, giving one row per CDR3 protein. The table lists fewer than 550,000 distinct CDR3 sequences, approximately 10% of them singletons. The data stem from a study of T-cell reconstitution after alpha-beta-depleted transplantation in children. With V trimmed by 5 bases and J by 7 bases, 14 bases remained unmatched. The CDR3 totals 16 residues. CDR1 is MNHEY and CDR2 is SMNVEV in the germline V gene (reference sequence). This material consisted of PBMCs, mostly from graft donor cells, taken 180 days after TCRalphabeta/CD19-depleted stem cell transplant. The clonotype was recovered from a female patient aged 2-15 years who had a stem cell transplant for aplastic anemia, so the T cells may come from the graft donor. The chain uses TRBV27 and TRBJ2-1; TRBD1 agrees at 7 bases. CDR3 amino acids: CASSTLRGRIANEQFF. The CDR3 region has the DNA TGTGCCAGCAGTACCTTAAGGGGGCGGATTGCGAATGAGCAGTTCTTC.